One and the same sample provided the 30 T cell receptor beta chains below, sequenced in a study of blood T cell repertoires in COVID-19. Clones were sequenced by immunoSEQ multiplex PCR, and TCRdb holds only the in-frame ones, with some missing. The sample shows around 39,000 clones, roughly 78% of them seen only once. The specimen sequenced was peripheral blood. Every receptor here comes from a woman in her 70s with acute or convalescent COVID-19.

The chain is built from TRBV28 and TRBJ2-6; D is perhaps TRBD1 (6 bases). CDR3 length equals 18 residues. CDR1 is MDHEN and CDR2 is SYDVKM in the germline V gene. With 3 bases removed from V and 1 base from J, the gap between germline ends came to 16 bases. CDR3: CASSFTSTGFSGANVLTF. CDR3 sequence (DNA): TGTGCCAGCAGTTTTACATCGACAGGCTTTTCTGGGGCCAACGTCCTGACTTTC. Complete variable domain (other parts from reference TRBV28 and TRBJ2-6): DVKVTQSSRYLVKRTGEKVFLECVQDMDHENMFWYRQDPGLGLRLIYFSYDVKMKEKGDIPEGYSVSREKKERFSLILESASTNQTSMYLCASSFTSTGFSGANVLTFGAGSRLTVL.

This clone came up a few times. The chain uses TRBV6-5 and TRBJ1-5, with 7 bases matching TRBD1. The CDR3 runs to 12 residues. CDR1 is MNHEY, CDR2 SVGAGI, per germline. V gave up 6 bases and J gave up 5 bases; unmatched junction bases: 1. CDR3 sequence reads: CASRTGHQPQHF. As DNA, the CDR3 is TGTGCCAGCAGGACAGGGCATCAGCCCCAGCATTTT.

This chain joins TRBV9 and TRBJ1-1; possible D gene TRBD1, 5 bases. V lost 0 bases, J lost 0 bases, and 9 bases lay in between. There are 15 residues in the CDR3. Germline V gene data show CDR1 as SGDLS and CDR2 as YYNGEE. The CDR3 DNA is TGTGCCAGCAGCGTAGGTCCGGACATGAACACTGAAGCTTTCTTT. Its translation: CASSVGPDMNTEAFF.

The chain joins TRBV12-3 or TRBV12-4 to TRBJ1-2, with D uncertain. V was pared by 8 bases and J by 5 bases, with 15 bases between. CDR3 length equals 13 residues. CDR3 amino acids: CASAPLTSYGYTF. The CDR3 nucleotides are TGTGCCAGCGCCCCTCTCACATCTTATGGCTACACCTTC.

This sequence joins TRBV11-2 and TRBJ2-3; perhaps TRBD2 as D (5 bases). Trimming left V 0 bases short and J 5 bases short, with 6 bases between. The CDR3 has 13 residues. CDR1 SGHAT and CDR2 FQNNGV come from the germline V gene. CDR3 bases: TGTGCCAGCAGCTTAGAGCGGGTAGATACGCAGTATTTT. As protein: CASSLERVDTQYF.

This chain joins TRBV19 and TRBJ2-3, with TRBD2 identical over 7 bases. The ends lost 9 bases at V and 5 bases at J; junction bases unmatched: 8. The CDR3 has 13 residues. The germline gives CDR1 LNHDA, CDR2 SQIVND (reference sequence). The chain's CDR3 is CASHSGLRDTQYF. For the CDR3, the DNA is TGTGCCAGCCATAGCGGGCTCCGAGATACGCAGTATTTT.

The chain employs TRBV5-1 and TRBJ2-3, with 7 bases lining up with TRBD2. Germline CDR1 reads SGHRS; CDR2 reads YFSETQ. With 2 bases clipped from V and 6 bases from J, the junction kept 6 bases outside the gene matches. CDR3 length: 14 residues. CDR3 DNA: TGCGCCAGCAGCTTACGGACTAGAGAGGATACGCAGTATTTT. This gives the protein CASSLRTREDTQYF.

This clone was seen a few times. This chain uses TRBV5-4 with TRBJ2-6; D possibly corresponds to TRBD2 (7 bases). The germline V and J ends were trimmed by 0 bases and 2 bases, with 12 bases remaining between them. CDR3 size: 17 residues. Germline CDR1 reads SGHNT; CDR2 reads YYREEE (reference sequence). The CDR3 here is CASSLEGGGTGANVLTF. CDR3 in DNA: TGTGCCAGCAGCTTGGAAGGGGGGGGAACTGGGGCCAACGTCCTGACTTTC.

V usage is TRBV18 and J usage is TRBJ2-3; D is uncertain. Trimming shortened V by 0 bases and J by 4 bases, and 5 bases separated the two germline ends. CDR1 is KGHSH and CDR2 is LQKENI in the germline V gene. The CDR3 has 13 residues. This CDR3 reads CASSPPPADTQYF. The CDR3 DNA reads as TGTGCCAGCTCACCACCCCCCGCAGATACGCAGTATTTT.

There are a few counts of this clone. The chain joins TRBV2 to TRBJ2-7, with 11 nucleotides matching TRBD2. The J segment lost 2 bases and the V segment lost 6 bases, leaving 6 bases of the junction unmatched. The CDR3 covers 15 residues. Germline V gene sequence: CDR1 SNHLY, CDR2 FYNNEI. CDR3 protein: CASRTGLAATYEQYF. The CDR3 DNA follows: TGTGCCAGCAGGACGGGACTAGCGGCAACCTACGAGCAGTACTTC. Drawing the rest from reference TRBV2 and TRBJ2-7, the complete variable domain is EPEVTQTPSHQVTQMGQEVILRCVPISNHLYFYWYRQILGQKVEFLVSFYNNEISEKSEIFDDQFSVERPDGSNFTLKIRSTKLEDSAMYFCASRTGLAATYEQYFGPGTRLTVT.

V usage is TRBV5-5 and J usage is TRBJ1-2, with 7 bases that match TRBD1. Germline V lookup: CDR1 SGHKS, CDR2 YYEKEE (reference sequence). Trimming took 4 bases from V and 4 from J; bases not matched to a gene: 7. The CDR3 covers 14 residues. CDR3 loop: CASSPGQTSYGYTF. For the CDR3, the DNA is TGTGCCAGCAGCCCGGGACAGACAAGCTATGGCTACACCTTC. Based on the CDR3 plus reference TRBV5-5 and TRBJ1-2, the full variable domain is DAGVTQSPTHLIKTRGQQVTLRCSPISGHKSVSWYQQVLGQGPQFIFQYYEKEERGRGNFPDRFSARQFPNYSSELNVNALLLGDSALYLCASSPGQTSYGYTFGSGTRLTVV.

This clone was picked up a small number of times. In DNA form, the CDR3 reads TGCGCCAGCAGCCAAGCCTCCCCCCTGGGAGACCAGTTCTTC. Its translation: CASSQASPLGDQFF. The J gene is TRBJ2-1, the V gene TRBV4-1; tentative D call: TRBD2 (5 bases). The CDR3 consists of 14 residues. Trimming removed 1 base at V and 13 bases at J, with 17 bases between. Germline V gene sequence: CDR1 MGHRA, CDR2 YSYEKL.

The V call is TRBV28, the J call TRBJ2-2; D is unresolved. The CDR3 length is 13 residues. Trimming took 5 bases from V and 2 from J, leaving 6 bases between them. In germline, CDR1 is MDHEN, CDR2 SYDVKM. Here the CDR3 DNA reads TGTGCCAGCAGTGCAGAAAACACCGGGGAGCTGTTTTTT. Protein: CASSAENTGELFF.

This clone was seen only a few times. The chain uses TRBV7-9 and TRBJ1-1; TRBD1 might be the D (6 bases). Germline lookup yields CDR1 SEHNR and CDR2 FQNEAQ (reference sequence). V was clipped by 5 bases and J by 0 bases, with 10 bases between them. There are 14 residues in the CDR3. DNA of the CDR3: TGTGCCAGCAGCGGGGGACAACTGAACACTGAAGCTTTCTTT. The encoded protein is CASSGGQLNTEAFF.

The rearrangement uses TRBV12-3 or TRBV12-4 and TRBJ1-2; TRBD1 might be the D (6 bases). The CDR3 runs to 13 residues. Trimming removed 5 bases at V and 9 bases at J, with 16 bases between. The CDR3 DNA reads as TGTGCCAGCAGTCCCAGGACAGCAGGGAGCTACACCTTC. Encoded protein: CASSPRTAGSYTF.

This chain links TRBV7-2 with TRBJ2-2; D possibly corresponds to TRBD1 (5 bases). Trimming removed 10 bases at V and 4 bases at J, with 13 bases between. The germline gives CDR1 SGHTA, CDR2 FQGNSA. The CDR3 spans 13 residues. The chain's CDR3 is CATPQGFTGELFF. Written as DNA, the CDR3 is TGTGCCACCCCCCAGGGTTTCACCGGGGAGCTGTTTTTT.

This clone was seen only once. This sequence joins TRBV13 and TRBJ1-1, with 10 bases aligning to TRBD1. Germline CDR1 PRHDT, CDR2 FYEKMQ (reference sequence). CDR3 length: 12 residues. The junction had 3 bases not matched to a gene; V was cut back by 5 bases and J by 9 bases. The DNA of the CDR3 is TGTGCCAGCAGCATCGACAGGGGGCAAGCTTTCTTT. Its translation is CASSIDRGQAFF.

The genes are TRBV2 and TRBJ2-2; 13 bases align to TRBD2. The CDR3 consists of 15 residues. Germline loops: CDR1 SNHLY, CDR2 FYNNEI. After removal of 7 bases from V and 9 bases from J, the junction contained 8 bases not matched to a gene. The CDR3: CASTRLAGGPRELFF. Written as DNA, the CDR3 is TGTGCCAGCACCCGACTAGCGGGGGGCCCCCGGGAGCTGTTTTTT.

This clone was counted between two and nine times. V is TRBV3-1 (or the pseudogene TRBV3-2) and J is TRBJ2-5; the match to TRBD2 covers 11 bases. This CDR3 has 20 residues. Germline V CDR1 and CDR2: LGHDT, YNNKEL (reference sequence). V lost 0 bases and J lost 5; bases outside the gene matches: 17. CDR3 amino acids: CASSQELAGEARGLGETQYF. CDR3 nucleotide sequence: TGTGCCAGCAGCCAAGAACTAGCGGGAGAGGCGAGGGGACTCGGGGAGACCCAGTACTTC.

The genes are TRBV6-2 or TRBV6-3 and TRBJ2-7; D gene uncertain. The CDR3 extends over 11 amino acids. V lost 2 bases, J lost 8 bases, and 7 bases lay in between. Germline V gene sequence: CDR1 MNHEY, CDR2 SVGEGT. In DNA, the CDR3 is TGTGCCAGCAGTTACGATCAGAAGCAGTACTTC. Protein: CASSYDQKQYF.

The chain combines TRBV28 with TRBJ2-1; D might be TRBD1 (6 bases). Germline CDR1 is MDHEN and CDR2 is SYDVKM. This CDR3 has 12 amino acids. V was shortened by 10 bases and J by 8 bases, with 15 bases between the two germline ends. The CDR3, as DNA: TGTGCCACCGGGACCTACAGGGATGAGCAGTTCTTC. It encodes CATGTYRDEQFF.

This clone was detected only once. The J gene is TRBJ1-2, the V gene TRBV2; D is uncertain. The CDR3 contains 11 residues. The V end lost 9 bases, the J end lost 7 bases, and 12 bases lay between the germline ends. Germline-derived CDR1 and CDR2 are SNHLY and FYNNEI. For the CDR3, the DNA is TGTGCCAGTTTCCTCGGTACTGGCTACACCTTC. Protein: CASFLGTGYTF.

This clone was seen more than once but under ten times. V and J are TRBV3-1 (or the pseudogene TRBV3-2) and TRBJ2-3, with TRBD2 matching 7 bases. CDR3 length equals 18 residues. Germline V gene lookup returns CDR1 LGHDT and CDR2 YNNKEL (reference sequence). With 3 bases clipped from V and 2 bases from J, the junction kept 14 bases outside the gene matches. The DNA for the CDR3 is TGTGCCAGCAGCCAGATACGTGGGGCGGGAGACGTCACAGATACGCAGTATTTT. Its translation is CASSQIRGAGDVTDTQYF.

The J gene is TRBJ2-5, the V gene TRBV2; tentatively, D is TRBD2 (6 bases). Germline lookup yields CDR1 SNHLY and CDR2 FYNNEI. The CDR3 has 13 amino acids. The ends were cut back, 3 bases at V and 2 bases at J, with 7 bases in the middle. Written as DNA, the CDR3 is TGTGCCAGCAGTGATAGCGGTCAAGAGACCCAGTACTTC. This translates into CASSDSGQETQYF.

CDR3 in amino acids: CASSDRYEQYF. For the CDR3, the DNA is TGTGCCAGCAGCGATCGGTACGAGCAGTACTTC. The chain uses TRBV7-2 and TRBJ2-7, with D unresolved. Germline V CDR1 and CDR2: SGHTA, FQGNSA. V lost 5 bases and J 4 bases, leaving 6 bases between the germline ends. CDR3 length equals 11 residues.

V is TRBV6-2 or TRBV6-3 and J is TRBJ1-2, with 7 positions matching TRBD1. The V and J ends lost 4 bases and 7 bases, in that order; junction bases with no gene match: 3. The germline gives CDR1 MNHEY, CDR2 SVGEGT. CDR3 size: 12 residues. The CDR3 nucleotides read TGTGCCAGCAGTTCTTCAGGGGGTGGCTACACCTTC. Translated: CASSSSGGGYTF.

This clone was counted only a few times. The rearrangement joins TRBV10-2 to TRBJ2-7; 10 bases align to TRBD2. The CDR3 loop spans 14 amino acids. The J segment lost 9 bases and the V segment lost 6 bases, leaving 11 bases of the junction unmatched. The germline V gene encodes CDR1 WSHSY and CDR2 SAAADI. The CDR3, as DNA: TGCGCCAGCAGATCTAGCGGGAGCCAGGTCGCGCAGTACTTC. This codes for CASRSSGSQVAQYF.

The CDR3 DNA follows: TGTGCCAGCAGTCAGAGACAGGGGGAAGCTTTCTTT. Translation: CASSQRQGEAFF. The chain combines TRBV27 with TRBJ1-1; 8 bases are a match to TRBD1. J gave up 8 bases and V 5 bases, and 4 bases lay outside the gene matches. The CDR3 has 12 residues. Germline assignment: CDR1 MNHEY and CDR2 SMNVEV (reference sequence).

V is TRBV7-2 and J is TRBJ2-7; 9 nucleotides align to TRBD1. V lost 8 bases to trimming and J lost 3 bases; unmatched junction nucleotides: 5. The CDR3 runs to 13 residues. Germline values: CDR1 SGHTA, CDR2 FQGNSA. CDR3 nucleotides: TGTGCCAGCTTAGGGACAGGGAGCTACGAGCAGTACTTC. This encodes CASLGTGSYEQYF.

This chain uses TRBV19 with TRBJ2-2; 7 bases match TRBD2. Per germline, CDR1 LNHDA and CDR2 SQIVND (reference sequence). V dropped 3 bases and J dropped 4; count of bases not matched to a gene: 5. CDR3 length: 15 amino acids. This chain's CDR3 is CASSIRTSGTGELFF. CDR3 DNA sequence: TGTGCCAGTAGTATCCGGACTAGTGGCACCGGGGAGCTGTTTTTT.